This entry lists 28 T cell receptor beta chains sequenced from one sample in a study of blood T cell repertoires in COVID-19. TCRdb's copy holds only in-frame clones and misses some; the assay was immunoSEQ multiplex PCR. The sample has tens of thousands of clones; around 91% are singletons. Sequenced input: peripheral blood. The receptors derive from a human donor in a cohort sampled during active COVID-19.

This chain links TRBV20-1 with TRBJ2-5; 9 positions agree with TRBD2. Germline V gene lookup returns CDR1 DFQATT and CDR2 SNEGSKA (reference sequence). V dropped 3 bases and J dropped 4; count of bases not matched to a gene: 6. The CDR3 spans 14 residues. CDR3 sequence reads: CSASSGSRLETQYF. The CDR3 coding sequence is TGCAGTGCTAGTAGCGGGAGTCGGTTAGAGACCCAGTACTTC.

This chain links TRBV3-1 (or the pseudogene TRBV3-2) with TRBJ2-1; D possibly corresponds to TRBD2 (5 bases). In germline, CDR1 is LGHDT, CDR2 YNNKEL (reference sequence). The CDR3 covers 15 residues. Trimming cost V 4 bases and J 4 bases, with 14 bases left between them. CDR3 sequence (DNA): TGTGCCAGCAGCCCCGAAGGAGGACCTTACAATGAGCAGTTCTTC. Protein: CASSPEGGPYNEQFF.

This chain joins TRBV29-1 and TRBJ1-2, with D perhaps matching TRBD1 (6 bases). The germline V gene encodes CDR1 SQVTM and CDR2 ANQGSEA. CDR3 length: 14 residues. V was clipped by 6 bases and J by 0 bases, with 14 bases between them. The CDR3 DNA sequence: TGCAGCGTACCTACAGGGCTCGCTAACTATGGCTACACCTTC. Its translation is CSVPTGLANYGYTF.

The genes are TRBV5-1 and TRBJ2-7; 14 bases map to TRBD2. This CDR3 has 20 residues. In germline, CDR1 is SGHRS, CDR2 YFSETQ. Trimming took 4 bases from V and 4 from J; bases not matched to a gene: 19. This CDR3 reads CASSPHTGLAGEGILYEQYF. The CDR3 DNA sequence: TGCGCCAGCAGCCCACACACGGGACTAGCGGGAGAGGGGATTCTATACGAGCAGTACTTC.

The J gene is TRBJ1-5, the V gene TRBV28; possibly TRBD1 for D (6 bases). Germline loops: CDR1 MDHEN, CDR2 SYDVKM. Trimming stripped 5 bases from V and 5 bases from J, with 13 bases between. This CDR3 spans 14 amino acids. Here the CDR3 reads CASSLSGGHQPQHF. CDR3 DNA sequence: TGTGCCAGCAGTCTGTCGGGGGGCCATCAGCCCCAGCATTTT.

The rearrangement joins TRBV19 to TRBJ1-4, with 8 bases matching TRBD1. This CDR3 has 16 residues. Germline V lookup: CDR1 LNHDA, CDR2 SQIVND (reference sequence). V was clipped by 5 bases and J by 4 bases; unmatched bases: 9. CDR3 DNA: TGTGCCAGTAGTGGATATACAGGGGGAAATAATGAAAAACTGTTTTTT. As protein: CASSGYTGGNNEKLFF.

The chain is built from TRBV15 and TRBJ1-2; D might be TRBD1 (6 bases). The CDR3 length is 15 residues. Trimming took 0 bases from V and 6 from J, leaving 14 bases between them. The germline CDR1 and CDR2 sequences are LNHNV and YYDKDF (reference sequence). The CDR3 sequence is CATSRDLQGGNGYTF. The DNA for the CDR3 is TGTGCCACCAGCAGAGATCTACAGGGTGGAAATGGCTACACCTTC. The full variable domain, in which reference TRBV15 and TRBJ1-2 provide the parts outside the CDR3, is DAMVIQNPRYQVTQFGKPVTLSCSQTLNHNVMYWYQQKSSQAPKLLFHYYDKDFNNEADTPDNFQSRRPNTSFCFLDIRSPGLGDTAMYLCATSRDLQGGNGYTFGSGTRLTVV.

The CDR3 protein is CASSDRGFGYEQYF. In DNA, the CDR3 is TGTGCCAGCAGTGATAGGGGATTCGGATACGAGCAGTACTTC. The rearrangement uses TRBV6-1 and TRBJ2-7; possible D gene TRBD1, 5 bases. The CDR3 has 14 residues. The germline V gene encodes CDR1 MNHNS and CDR2 SASEGT. V was shortened by 3 bases and J by 4 bases, with 13 bases between the two germline ends.

The chain recombines TRBV27 with TRBJ1-2; 11 positions agree with TRBD1. Trimming removed 5 bases from V and 7 bases from J; junction bases left unmatched: 15. Germline V gene data show CDR1 as MNHEY and CDR2 as SMNVEV (reference sequence). The CDR3 spans 17 residues. In nucleotides, the CDR3 is TGTGCCAGCAGTCAGGGGACAGGGGGTGGTTCGGGTGGTGGCTACACCTTC. This translates into CASSQGTGGGSGGGYTF.

The chain links TRBV10-3 to TRBJ2-2, with D unclear. V lost 6 bases, J lost 6 bases, and 11 bases lay in between. The CDR3 runs to 13 residues. Germline V gene lookup returns CDR1 ENHRY and CDR2 SYGVKD. The CDR3 loop reads CAIRYTQAGELFF. The CDR3 DNA is TGTGCCATCAGATATACTCAGGCCGGGGAGCTGTTTTTT.

The chain couples TRBV27 to TRBJ2-3; 11 bases are shared with TRBD2. This CDR3 has 16 residues. Germline V lookup: CDR1 MNHEY, CDR2 SMNVEV (reference sequence). V lost 3 bases, J lost 8 bases, and 10 bases stayed unmatched. The CDR3 bases are TGTGCCAGCAGTTTCCTTAGCGGGAGGGCCCTGGGTACGCAGTATTTT. This codes for CASSFLSGRALGTQYF.

This chain uses TRBV2 with TRBJ2-7; weak D call: TRBD2 (6 bases). This CDR3 spans 11 amino acids. Germline CDR1 SNHLY, CDR2 FYNNEI. The V gene lost 5 bases and the J gene lost 10 bases, with 12 bases spanning the gap. The CDR3 protein is CASSRDSLQYF. CDR3 nucleotides: TGTGCCAGCAGTAGGGACTCCCTCCAGTACTTC.

The chain links TRBV6-4 to TRBJ1-1; D is ambiguous. Trimming took 0 bases from V and 8 from J, leaving 22 bases between them. Germline-derived CDR1 and CDR2 are MRHNA and SNTAGT. The CDR3 has 17 amino acids. The CDR3 here is CASSDSHGGKTKIEAFF. The CDR3 nucleotides are TGTGCCAGCAGTGACTCCCACGGTGGCAAAACTAAGATAGAAGCTTTCTTT.

CDR3 coding DNA: TGTGCCAGCACCGTACAGGGGGGCCAGCCCCAGCATTTT. Its translation is CASTVQGGQPQHF. This rearrangement joins TRBV6-6 to TRBJ1-5; 8 bases fit TRBD1. V was clipped by 7 bases and J by 7 bases; unmatched bases: 6. CDR3 length: 13 amino acids. The V gene's germline CDR1 is MNHNY and CDR2 SVGAGI (reference sequence).

The chain combines TRBV7-8 with TRBJ2-7; a possible D gene is TRBD2 (6 bases). The CDR3 has 14 amino acids. V was shortened by 8 bases and J by 2 bases, with 16 bases between the two germline ends. The V gene's germline CDR1 is SGHVS and CDR2 FQNEAQ. The CDR3 region has the DNA TGTGCCAGCTCCGAGGGGACTCTGACCTACGAGCAGTACTTC. Residues: CASSEGTLTYEQYF.

The rearrangement uses TRBV12-3 or TRBV12-4 and TRBJ1-6; no clear D gene. V was shortened by 1 base and J by 7 bases, with 5 bases between the two germline ends. This CDR3 is 13 amino acids long. Here the CDR3 reads CASSLGRNSPLHF. In DNA, the CDR3 is TGTGCCAGCAGTTTAGGCCGGAATTCACCCCTCCACTTT.

This chain connects TRBV28 to TRBJ2-7; 9 nucleotides line up with TRBD1. J was trimmed by 3 bases and V by 4 bases; bases with no gene match: 4. CDR3 length: 14 residues. Per germline, CDR1 MDHEN and CDR2 SYDVKM. Here the CDR3 DNA reads TGTGCCAGCAGTTCCGGGACAGGGCGCTACGAGCAGTACTTC. Its protein is CASSSGTGRYEQYF.

The chain couples TRBV2 to TRBJ2-7; D is perhaps TRBD2 (6 bases). With 0 bases removed from V and 1 base from J, the gap between germline ends came to 10 bases. The CDR3 has 15 amino acids. The V gene's germline CDR1 is SNHLY and CDR2 FYNNEI. The chain's CDR3 is CASSEAGTHSYEQYF. DNA of the CDR3: TGTGCCAGCAGTGAAGCGGGGACTCATTCCTACGAGCAGTACTTC.

The rearrangement uses TRBV24-1 and TRBJ2-3, with TRBD1 identical over 10 bases. CDR1 and CDR2 (germline): KGHDR, SFDVKD. This CDR3 is built from 16 residues. After removal of 3 bases from V and 1 base from J, the junction contained 3 bases not matched to a gene. CDR3 region: CATSDTGTGGTDTQYF. The CDR3 DNA follows: TGTGCCACCAGTGATACCGGGACAGGGGGCACAGATACGCAGTATTTT.

The V call is TRBV2, the J call TRBJ2-3, with 8 bases aligning to TRBD2. The CDR3 covers 16 residues. Germline V gene data show CDR1 as SNHLY and CDR2 as FYNNEI. V was clipped by 1 base and J by 7 bases; unmatched bases: 10. The CDR3 DNA follows: TGTGCCAGCAGTGAAGGGGACGGGAGGGCCGGGTATACGCAGTATTTT. Its translation is CASSEGDGRAGYTQYF.

This chain uses TRBV6-5 with TRBJ2-7; TRBD1 matches at 8 bases. The CDR3 runs to 16 residues. V was pared by 4 bases and J by 0 bases, with 8 bases of the junction left unmatched. The germline CDR1 and CDR2 sequences are MNHEY and SVGAGI. The CDR3 reads CASSSLTGAISYEQYF. The CDR3 DNA reads TGTGCCAGCAGTTCCTTGACAGGGGCCATCTCCTACGAGCAGTACTTC.

V gene TRBV12-3 or TRBV12-4 combines with J gene TRBJ2-5; 8 bases agree with TRBD2. The J segment lost 6 bases and the V segment lost 6 bases, leaving 6 bases of the junction unmatched. The CDR3 runs to 13 residues. The DNA for the CDR3 is TGTGCCAGCAGCCTCTCGGGAGGGAAGACCCAGTACTTC. It codes for CASSLSGGKTQYF.

The J gene is TRBJ2-3, the V gene TRBV10-3; 9 bases fit TRBD2. Germline trimming cut 4 bases from V and 0 bases from J; bases unmatched to any gene: 2. The CDR3 sequence is 15 residues long. Germline V gene data show CDR1 as ENHRY and CDR2 as SYGVKD. CDR3 DNA: TGTGCCATCAGTGCCACTAGCGGGAGCACAGATACGCAGTATTTT. Its translation is CAISATSGSTDTQYF.

The rearrangement links TRBV28 to TRBJ2-3; 8 nucleotides align to TRBD2. V lost 0 bases, J lost 4 bases, and 12 bases stayed unmatched. The germline CDR1 and CDR2 sequences are MDHEN and SYDVKM. The CDR3 runs 18 residues. CDR3 coding DNA: TGTGCCAGCAGTTTATGGAAGTGGACCGGGAGGGGGGCAGATACGCAGTATTTT. Residues: CASSLWKWTGRGADTQYF.

This chain joins TRBV6-6 and TRBJ1-5; D remains ambiguous. The CDR3 has 12 amino acids. V dropped 0 bases and J dropped 9 bases, with 6 bases sitting between them. Germline V lookup: CDR1 MNHNY, CDR2 SVGAGI (reference sequence). The CDR3 loop reads CASSYSARPQHF. In nucleotides, the CDR3 is TGTGCCAGCAGTTACTCGGCCCGGCCCCAGCATTTT.

The chain links TRBV11-2 to TRBJ2-4, with 9 bases matching TRBD2. This CDR3 has 15 residues. Looked up from germline, CDR1 is SGHAT and CDR2 is FQNNGV. V dropped 6 bases and J dropped 4; count of bases not matched to a gene: 7. This CDR3 is CASSPAGGLKNIQYF. The CDR3 DNA sequence: TGTGCCAGCAGTCCAGCGGGAGGTCTGAAAAACATTCAGTACTTC. Full variable domain (remainder filled in from reference TRBV11-2 and TRBJ2-4): EAGVAQSPRYKIIEKRQSVAFWCNPISGHATLYWYQQILGQGPKLLIQFQNNGVVDDSQLPKDRFSAERLKGVDSTLKIQPAKLEDSAVYLCASSPAGGLKNIQYFGAGTRLSVL.

This chain joins TRBV10-3 and TRBJ2-3; TRBD2 aligns across 10 bases. V lost 4 bases to trimming and J lost 0 bases; unmatched junction nucleotides: 7. Germline CDR1 reads ENHRY; CDR2 reads SYGVKD. The CDR3 extends over 17 amino acids. CDR3 loop: CAISVPGTSDSTDTQYF. In nucleotides, the CDR3 is TGTGCCATCAGTGTCCCAGGGACTAGCGACAGCACAGATACGCAGTATTTT.

The CDR3 coding sequence is TGTGCTAGTGGTCAGGGGACAGGGGGCTTCGGCGGGGAGCTGTTTTTT. It specifies CASGQGTGGFGGELFF. The chain combines TRBV12-5 with TRBJ2-2; 12 positions agree with TRBD1. The V gene's germline CDR1 is LGHNT and CDR2 FRNRAP. CDR3 length: 16 residues. V was clipped by 5 bases and J by 7 bases; unmatched bases: 8.